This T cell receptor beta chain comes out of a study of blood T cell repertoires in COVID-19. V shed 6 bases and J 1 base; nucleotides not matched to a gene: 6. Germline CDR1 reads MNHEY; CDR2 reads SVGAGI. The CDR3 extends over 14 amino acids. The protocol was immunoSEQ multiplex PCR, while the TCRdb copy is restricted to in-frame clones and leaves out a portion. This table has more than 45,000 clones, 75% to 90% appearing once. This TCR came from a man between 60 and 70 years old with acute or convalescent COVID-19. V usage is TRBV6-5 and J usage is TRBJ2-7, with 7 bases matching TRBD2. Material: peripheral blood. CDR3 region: CASSREVGSYEQYF. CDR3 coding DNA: TGTGCCAGCAGCCGGGAGGTGGGGTCCTACGAGCAGTACTTC.